The table lists the clone carrying this T cell receptor (beta chain) with a few counts. The CDR3 loop spans 15 amino acids. The ends were cut back, 2 bases at V and 9 bases at J, with 17 bases in the middle. Germline V gene lookup returns CDR1 ENHRY and CDR2 SYGVKD. The data were taken from a study of blood T cells in healthy people across ages. The second PCR ran about 7 to 12 cycles with a sample-barcoded 5' primer and J-beta primers. One entry per CDR3 protein results from TCRdb running MiXCR on the 5' RACE reads. The sample has about 1.7 million distinct CDR3 sequences, about 28% seen once. Specimen: blood. The chain recombines TRBV10-3 with TRBJ2-1; possibly TRBD1 for D (6 bases). The TCR comes from a woman aged 30 to 39 in good health. In DNA, the CDR3 is TGTGCCATCAGTGAGGCGACAGGAGGAGGACGTGAGCAGTTCTTC. Protein: CAISEATGGGREQFF.